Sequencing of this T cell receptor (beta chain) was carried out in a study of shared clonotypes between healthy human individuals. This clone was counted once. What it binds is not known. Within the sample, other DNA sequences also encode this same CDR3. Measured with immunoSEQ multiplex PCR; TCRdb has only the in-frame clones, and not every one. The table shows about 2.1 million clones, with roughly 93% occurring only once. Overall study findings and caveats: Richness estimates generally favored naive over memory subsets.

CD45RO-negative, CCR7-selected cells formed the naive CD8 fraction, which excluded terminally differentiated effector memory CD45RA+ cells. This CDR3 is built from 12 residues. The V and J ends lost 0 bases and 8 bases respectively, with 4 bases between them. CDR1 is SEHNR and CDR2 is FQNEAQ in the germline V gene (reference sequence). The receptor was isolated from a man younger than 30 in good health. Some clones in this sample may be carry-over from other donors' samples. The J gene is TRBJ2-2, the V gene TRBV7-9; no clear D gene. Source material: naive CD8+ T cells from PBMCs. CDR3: CASSLAAGELFF. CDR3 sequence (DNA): TGTGCCAGCAGCTTAGCCGCTGGGGAGCTGTTTTTT.